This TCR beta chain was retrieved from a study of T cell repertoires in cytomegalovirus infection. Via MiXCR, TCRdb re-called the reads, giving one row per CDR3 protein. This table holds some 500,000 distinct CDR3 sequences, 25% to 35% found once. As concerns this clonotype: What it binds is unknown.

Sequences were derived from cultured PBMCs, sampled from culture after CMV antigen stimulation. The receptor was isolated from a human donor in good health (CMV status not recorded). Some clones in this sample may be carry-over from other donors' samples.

CDR3 in DNA: TGTGCCACCAGTGATGTCCTAGCGGGAGTCAATACGCAGTATTTT. Its translation: CATSDVLAGVNTQYF. The chain employs TRBV24-1 and TRBJ2-3; TRBD2 matches 10 bases. Trimming at V came to 3 bases and at J to 7 bases, leaving 6 bases not matched to a gene. The V gene's germline CDR1 is KGHDR and CDR2 SFDVKD. This CDR3 has 15 residues.